This TCR beta chain was profiled in a study of identical twins. Study-wide results and limits: Analyses of zero insertions could be partly confounded by invariant MAIT and iNKT cells.

This CDR3 is built from 18 residues. Trimming removed 0 bases from V and 1 base from J; junction bases left unmatched: 6. Germline V gene sequence: CDR1 LGHDT, CDR2 YNNKEL (reference sequence). As regards this clonotype: The antigen remains undetermined.

Unique molecular identifiers were present on the cDNA, and a universal primer site came from template switching. TCRdb ran MiXCR on the 5' RACE reads and lists one entry per CDR3 protein. The top ten hold 0.25% to 0.3% of the sample, which has some 1,700,000 distinct CDR3 sequences, under 35% seen once. The TCR sequence derives from a newborn girl in good health. The V and J genes are TRBV3-1 and TRBJ2-3; 11 positions match TRBD2. Sequencing was performed on cord blood. The CDR3 DNA reads as TGTGCCAGCAGCCAAGATGGGCTAGCGGGAGGCCGCACAGATACGCAGTATTTT. This gives the protein CASSQDGLAGGRTDTQYF.